The 10 T cell receptor beta chains in this list originate from one sample, sequenced in a study of T cell responses to AZD1222 COVID-19 vaccine. Some clones are missing from TCRdb's copy, which holds only in-frame ones; the method was immunoSEQ multiplex PCR. The repertoire holds 95,000 to 110,000 clones, with around 92% as singletons. The specimen was peripheral blood, collected 28 days after the second AZD1222 dose. All receptors derive from an adult who received the AZD1222 COVID-19 vaccine.

The V call is TRBV18, the J call TRBJ1-2; D is ambiguous. CDR3 length: 16 amino acids. The V end was cut by 3 bases, the J end by 1 base, with 15 bases between. CDR1 is KGHSH, CDR2 LQKENI, per germline. The CDR3 sequence is CASSPGITAGNYGYTF. The CDR3, as DNA: TGTGCCAGCTCACCTGGAATTACGGCCGGTAACTATGGCTACACCTTC.

The chain couples TRBV19 to TRBJ2-3; a weak D match, TRBD2 (6 bases). Germline V gene sequence: CDR1 LNHDA, CDR2 SQIVND (reference sequence). This CDR3 is built from 13 residues. V lost 6 bases and J lost 0, with 7 bases in between. The CDR3 loop is CASRSGSTDTQYF. CDR3 DNA: TGTGCCAGTAGGAGCGGGAGCACAGATACGCAGTATTTT.

The chain has TRBV30 and TRBJ1-2; weak D call: TRBD1 (5 bases). The CDR3 has 13 amino acids. V lost 5 bases, J lost 4 bases, and 14 bases lay in between. CDR1 is GTSNPN, CDR2 SVGIG, per germline (reference sequence). The DNA for the CDR3 is TGTGCCTGGGTATCAGGGCCCGGCTATGGCTACACCTTC. This translates into CAWVSGPGYGYTF. The full variable domain, with the rest looked up from reference TRBV30 and TRBJ1-2, is SQTIHQWPATLVQPVGSPLSLECTVEGTSNPNLYWYRQAAGRGLQLLFYSVGIGQISSEVPQNLSASRPQDRQFILSSKKLLLSDSGFYLCAWVSGPGYGYTFGSGTRLTVV.

V and J are TRBV7-9 and TRBJ1-1, with TRBD1 matching over 8 bases. Germline values: CDR1 SEHNR, CDR2 FQNEAQ (reference sequence). This CDR3 spans 15 amino acids. V dropped 3 bases and J dropped 4; count of bases not matched to a gene: 7. CDR3 region: CASSLDRAKATEAFF. CDR3 nucleotide sequence: TGTGCCAGCAGCTTGGACAGGGCGAAGGCCACTGAAGCTTTCTTT. The full variable domain, rest sourced from reference TRBV7-9 and TRBJ1-1, is DTGVSQNPRHKITKRGQNVTFRCDPISEHNRLYWYRQTLGQGPEFLTYFQNEAQLEKSRLLSDRFSAERPKGSFSTLEIQRTEQGDSAMYLCASSLDRAKATEAFFGQGTRLTVV.

The V gene is TRBV27, the J gene TRBJ2-7; TRBD1 agrees at 12 bases. This CDR3 region has 15 residues. The V and J ends lost 6 bases and 6 bases, in that order; junction bases with no gene match: 9. CDR1 is MNHEY, CDR2 SMNVEV, per germline (reference sequence). This CDR3 is CASSPPGQGATEQYF. The DNA for the CDR3 is TGTGCCAGCAGCCCCCCGGGACAGGGGGCAACCGAGCAGTACTTC.

This clone has a handful of counts. The chain carries TRBV9 and TRBJ1-1; perhaps TRBD1 as D (5 bases). Germline CDR1 is SGDLS and CDR2 is YYNGEE. The length of the CDR3 is 13 residues. The V gene lost 3 bases and the J gene lost 1 base, with 7 bases spanning the gap. CDR3 region: CASSGGGNTEAFF. CDR3 nucleotides: TGTGCCAGCAGCGGTGGGGGGAACACTGAAGCTTTCTTT.

This chain joins TRBV5-6 and TRBJ1-6; no clear D gene. CDR1 is SGHDT and CDR2 is YYEEEE in the germline V gene. The CDR3 is made up of 15 amino acids. V was cut by 4 bases and J by 7 bases, with 15 bases left in between. The CDR3 nucleotides are TGTGCCAGCAGCCCATCTCCGGGTCTCAATTCACCCCTCCACTTT. As protein: CASSPSPGLNSPLHF.

The rearrangement joins TRBV6-6 to TRBJ2-1; possibly TRBD2 for D (5 bases). The V gene lost 5 bases and the J gene lost 0 bases, with 17 bases spanning the gap. This CDR3 contains 17 residues. CDR1 is MNHNY, CDR2 SVGAGI, per germline (reference sequence). CDR3 bases: TGTGCCAGCAGTCCCAGTCGGGAACCCAGCTCCTACAATGAGCAGTTCTTC. Amino acids: CASSPSREPSSYNEQFF.

The genes are TRBV5-1 and TRBJ2-5; D perhaps matches TRBD1 (5 bases). V dropped 0 bases and J dropped 3 bases, with 6 bases sitting between them. CDR1 is SGHRS and CDR2 is YFSETQ in the germline V gene. The length of the CDR3 is 13 residues. CDR3 nucleotide sequence: TGCGCCAGCAGCTTGGGACAGAAAGAGACCCAGTACTTC. As protein: CASSLGQKETQYF.

CDR3 in DNA: TGTGCCAGCAGCCAAGCTGACAGCCTTAGGGGCTACACCTTC. It is translated as CASSQADSLRGYTF. V is TRBV3-1 (or the pseudogene TRBV3-2) and J is TRBJ1-2, with a tentative D call TRBD1 (5 bases). The length of the CDR3 is 14 residues. Per germline, CDR1 LGHDT and CDR2 YNNKEL (reference sequence). Trimming took off 1 base at V and 8 bases at J, with 14 bases between the two ends.